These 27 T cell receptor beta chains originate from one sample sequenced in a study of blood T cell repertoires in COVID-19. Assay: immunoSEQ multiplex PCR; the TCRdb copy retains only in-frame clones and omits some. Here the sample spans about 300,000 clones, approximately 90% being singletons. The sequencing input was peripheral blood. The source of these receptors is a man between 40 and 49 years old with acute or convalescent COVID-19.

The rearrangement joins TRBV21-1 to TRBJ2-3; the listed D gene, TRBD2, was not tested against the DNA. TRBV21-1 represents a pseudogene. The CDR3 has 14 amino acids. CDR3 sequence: CASSKDVTGVTQYF. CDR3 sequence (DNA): TGTGCCAGCAGCAAGGATGTGACCGGAGTTACGCAGTATTTT.

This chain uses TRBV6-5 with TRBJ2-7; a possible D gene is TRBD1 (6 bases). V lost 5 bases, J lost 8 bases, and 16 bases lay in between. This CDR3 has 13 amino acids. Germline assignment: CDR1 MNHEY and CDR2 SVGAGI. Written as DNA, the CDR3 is TGTGCCAGCAGTACAGGGTACTTCGCTAAGCAGTACTTC. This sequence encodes CASSTGYFAKQYF.

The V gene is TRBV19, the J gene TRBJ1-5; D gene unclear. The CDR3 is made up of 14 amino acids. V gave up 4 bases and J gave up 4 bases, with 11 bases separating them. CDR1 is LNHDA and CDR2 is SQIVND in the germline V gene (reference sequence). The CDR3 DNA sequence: TGTGCCAGTAGTAGAACCGTGACTAATCAGCCCCAGCATTTT. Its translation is CASSRTVTNQPQHF. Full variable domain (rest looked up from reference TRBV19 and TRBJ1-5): DGGITQSPKYLFRKEGQNVTLSCEQNLNHDAMYWYRQDPGQGLRLIYYSQIVNDFQKGDIAEGYSVSREKKESFPLTVTSAQKNPTAFYLCASSRTVTNQPQHFGDGTRLSIL.

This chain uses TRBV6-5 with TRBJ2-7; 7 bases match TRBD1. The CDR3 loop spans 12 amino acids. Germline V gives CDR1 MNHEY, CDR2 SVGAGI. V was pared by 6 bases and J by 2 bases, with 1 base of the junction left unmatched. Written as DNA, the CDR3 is TGTGCCAGCAGAGGGGGCACCTACGAGCAGTACTTC. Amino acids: CASRGGTYEQYF.

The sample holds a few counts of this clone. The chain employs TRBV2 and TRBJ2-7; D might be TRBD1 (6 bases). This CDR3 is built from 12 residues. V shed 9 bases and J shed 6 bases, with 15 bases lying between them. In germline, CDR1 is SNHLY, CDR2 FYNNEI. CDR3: CASRFQGSEQYF. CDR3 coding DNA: TGTGCCAGTAGATTTCAGGGGTCCGAGCAGTACTTC.

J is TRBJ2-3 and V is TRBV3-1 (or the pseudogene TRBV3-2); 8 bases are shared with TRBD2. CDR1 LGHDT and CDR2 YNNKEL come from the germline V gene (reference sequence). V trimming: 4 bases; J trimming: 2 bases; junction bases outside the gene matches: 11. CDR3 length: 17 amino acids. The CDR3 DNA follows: TGTGCCAGCAGCCTAGGGACCCCGGGGGGGATCACAGATACGCAGTATTTT. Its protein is CASSLGTPGGITDTQYF.

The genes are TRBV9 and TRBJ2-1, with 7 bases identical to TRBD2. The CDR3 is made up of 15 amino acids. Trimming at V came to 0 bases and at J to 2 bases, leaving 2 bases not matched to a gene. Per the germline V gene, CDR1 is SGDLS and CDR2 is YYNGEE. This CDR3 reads CASSVAGTTYNEQFF. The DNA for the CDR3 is TGTGCCAGCAGCGTAGCGGGGACTACCTACAATGAGCAGTTCTTC.

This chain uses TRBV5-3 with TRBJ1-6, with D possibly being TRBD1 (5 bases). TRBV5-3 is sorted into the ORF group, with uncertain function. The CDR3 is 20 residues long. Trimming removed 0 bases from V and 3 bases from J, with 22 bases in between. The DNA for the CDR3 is TGTGCCAGAAGCTTGGAGATCGTACAGGAGAGCTTTAGCTATAATTCACCCCTCCACTTT. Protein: CARSLEIVQESFSYNSPLHF.

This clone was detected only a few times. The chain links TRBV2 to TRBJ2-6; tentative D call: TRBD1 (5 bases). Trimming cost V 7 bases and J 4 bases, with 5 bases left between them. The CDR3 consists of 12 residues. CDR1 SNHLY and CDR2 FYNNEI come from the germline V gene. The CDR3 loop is CASTGGANVLTF. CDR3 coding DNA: TGTGCCAGCACAGGGGGGGCCAACGTCCTGACTTTC.

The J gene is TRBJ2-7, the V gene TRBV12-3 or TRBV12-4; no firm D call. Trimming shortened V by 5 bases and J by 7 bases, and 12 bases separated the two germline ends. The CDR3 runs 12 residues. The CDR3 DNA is TGTGCCAGCAGTCCAGACTCTTGGGAGCAGTACTTC. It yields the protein CASSPDSWEQYF.

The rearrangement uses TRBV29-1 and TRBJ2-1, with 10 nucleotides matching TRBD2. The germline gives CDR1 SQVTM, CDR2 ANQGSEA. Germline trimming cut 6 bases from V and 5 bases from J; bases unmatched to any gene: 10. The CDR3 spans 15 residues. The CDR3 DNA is TGCAGCGTCCTCCCGGGACTAGCGAGCAACAATGAGCAGTTCTTC. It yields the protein CSVLPGLASNNEQFF.

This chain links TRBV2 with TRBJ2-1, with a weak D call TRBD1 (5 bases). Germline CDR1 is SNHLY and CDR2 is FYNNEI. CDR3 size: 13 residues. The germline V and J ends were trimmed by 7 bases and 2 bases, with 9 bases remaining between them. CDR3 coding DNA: TGTGCCAGCAAGGACACGACCTACAATGAGCAGTTCTTC. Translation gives CASKDTTYNEQFF.

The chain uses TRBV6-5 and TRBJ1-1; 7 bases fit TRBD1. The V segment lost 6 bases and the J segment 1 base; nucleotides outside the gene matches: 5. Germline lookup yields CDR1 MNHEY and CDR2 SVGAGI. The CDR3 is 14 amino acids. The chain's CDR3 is CASRQGVRNTEAFF. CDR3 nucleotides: TGTGCCAGCAGGCAGGGGGTCAGGAACACTGAAGCTTTCTTT.

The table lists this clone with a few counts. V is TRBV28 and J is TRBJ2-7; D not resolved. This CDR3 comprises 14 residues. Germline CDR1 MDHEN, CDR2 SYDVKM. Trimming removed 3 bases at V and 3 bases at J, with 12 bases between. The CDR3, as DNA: TGTGCCAGCAGTTTCCAGCGCAGTCTCTACGAGCAGTACTTC. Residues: CASSFQRSLYEQYF.

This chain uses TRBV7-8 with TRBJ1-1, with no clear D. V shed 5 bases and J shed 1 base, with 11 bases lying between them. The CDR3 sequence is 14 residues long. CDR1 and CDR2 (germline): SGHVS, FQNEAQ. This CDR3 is CASSPSGGNTEAFF. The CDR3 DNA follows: TGTGCCAGCAGCCCCTCGGGAGGGAACACTGAAGCTTTCTTT.

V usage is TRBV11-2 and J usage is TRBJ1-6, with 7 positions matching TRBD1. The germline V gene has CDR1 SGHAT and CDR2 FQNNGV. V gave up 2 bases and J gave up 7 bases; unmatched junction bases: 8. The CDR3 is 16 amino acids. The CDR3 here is CASSLLRQGKNSPLHF. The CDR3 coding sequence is TGTGCCAGCAGCTTATTGCGACAGGGAAAGAATTCACCCCTCCACTTT.

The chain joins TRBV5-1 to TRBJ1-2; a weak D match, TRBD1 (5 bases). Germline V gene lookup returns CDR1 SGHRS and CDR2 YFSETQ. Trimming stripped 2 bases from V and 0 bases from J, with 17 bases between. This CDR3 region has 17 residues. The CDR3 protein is CASSFYGMTAPNYGYTF. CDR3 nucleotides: TGCGCCAGCAGCTTTTACGGTATGACAGCCCCTAACTATGGCTACACCTTC. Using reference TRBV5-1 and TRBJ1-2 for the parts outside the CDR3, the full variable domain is KAGVTQTPRYLIKTRGQQVTLSCSPISGHRSVSWYQQTPGQGLQFLFEYFSETQRNKGNFPGRFSGRQFSNSRSEMNVSTLELGDSALYLCASSFYGMTAPNYGYTFGSGTRLTVV.

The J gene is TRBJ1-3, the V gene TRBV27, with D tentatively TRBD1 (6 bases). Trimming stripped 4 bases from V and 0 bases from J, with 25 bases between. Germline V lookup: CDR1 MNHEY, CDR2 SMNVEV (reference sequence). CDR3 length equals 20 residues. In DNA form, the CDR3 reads TGTGCCAGCAGTTCGACTCAAGGGGGGGCAGGCTGGAGCTCTGGAAACACCATATATTTT. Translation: CASSSTQGGAGWSSGNTIYF.

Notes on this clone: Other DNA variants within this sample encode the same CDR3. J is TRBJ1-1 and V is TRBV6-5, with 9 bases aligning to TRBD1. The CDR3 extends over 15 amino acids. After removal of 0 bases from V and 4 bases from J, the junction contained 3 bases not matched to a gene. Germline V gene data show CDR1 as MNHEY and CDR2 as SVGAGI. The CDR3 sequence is CASSYSRQGGTEAFF. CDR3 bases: TGTGCCAGCAGTTACTCGCGACAGGGGGGCACTGAAGCTTTCTTT.

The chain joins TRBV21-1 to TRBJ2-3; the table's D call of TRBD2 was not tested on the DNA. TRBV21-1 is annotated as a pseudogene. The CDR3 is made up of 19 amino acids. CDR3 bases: TGTGCCAGCAGCAAGTACTGTAGCGGAGCCTCCGCCCGCACAGATACGCAGTATTTT. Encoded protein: CASSKYCSGASARTDTQYF.

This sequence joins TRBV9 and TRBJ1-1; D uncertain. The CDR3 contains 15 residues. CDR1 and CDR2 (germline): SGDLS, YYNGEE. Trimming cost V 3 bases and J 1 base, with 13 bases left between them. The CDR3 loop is CASSARGPSNTEAFF. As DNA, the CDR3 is TGTGCCAGCAGCGCCCGCGGCCCCTCGAACACTGAAGCTTTCTTT.

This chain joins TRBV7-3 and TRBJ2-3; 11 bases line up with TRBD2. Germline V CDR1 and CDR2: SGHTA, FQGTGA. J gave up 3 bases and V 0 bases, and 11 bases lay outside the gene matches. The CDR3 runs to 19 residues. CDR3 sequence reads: CASSLTHMTSGVVTDTQYF. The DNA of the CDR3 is TGTGCCAGCAGCTTAACTCACATGACTAGCGGGGTGGTGACAGATACGCAGTATTTT.

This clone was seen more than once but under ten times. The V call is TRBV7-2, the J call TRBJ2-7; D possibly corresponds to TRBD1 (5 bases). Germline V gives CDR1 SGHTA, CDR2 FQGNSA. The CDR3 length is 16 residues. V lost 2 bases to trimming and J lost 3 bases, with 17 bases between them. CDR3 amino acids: CASSLMAPGSGYEQYF. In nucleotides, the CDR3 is TGTGCCAGCAGCTTAATGGCCCCAGGGTCGGGCTACGAGCAGTACTTC.

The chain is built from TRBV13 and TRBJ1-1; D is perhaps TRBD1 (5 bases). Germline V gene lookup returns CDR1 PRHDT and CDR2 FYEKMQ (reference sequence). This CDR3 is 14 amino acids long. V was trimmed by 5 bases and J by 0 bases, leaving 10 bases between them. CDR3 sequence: CASSNRDLNTEAFF. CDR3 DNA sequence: TGTGCCAGCAGCAACCGGGACTTGAACACTGAAGCTTTCTTT.

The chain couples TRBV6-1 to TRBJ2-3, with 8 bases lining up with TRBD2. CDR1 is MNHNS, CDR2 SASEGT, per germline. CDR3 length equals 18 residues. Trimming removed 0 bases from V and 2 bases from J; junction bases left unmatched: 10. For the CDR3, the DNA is TGTGCCAGCAGTGAAGCAGTAACTAGCGGCGAATACACAGATACGCAGTATTTT. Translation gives CASSEAVTSGEYTDTQYF.

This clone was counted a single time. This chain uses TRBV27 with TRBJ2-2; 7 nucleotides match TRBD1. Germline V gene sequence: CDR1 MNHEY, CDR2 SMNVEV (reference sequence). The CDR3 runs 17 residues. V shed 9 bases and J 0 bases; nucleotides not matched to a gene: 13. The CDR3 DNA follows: TGTGCCAGTAAAAATTGGGACAGCTTAACGAACACCGGGGAGCTGTTTTTT. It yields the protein CASKNWDSLTNTGELFF.

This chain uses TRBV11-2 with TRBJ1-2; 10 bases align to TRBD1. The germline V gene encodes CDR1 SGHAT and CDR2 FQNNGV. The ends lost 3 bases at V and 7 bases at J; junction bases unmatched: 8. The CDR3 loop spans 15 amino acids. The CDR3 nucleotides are TGTGCCAGCAGCTTGTTGGGACAGGGGTTTTTTGGCTACACCTTC. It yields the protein CASSLLGQGFFGYTF.